The 30 T cell receptor beta chains in this list originate from one sample, sequenced in a study of CD4 T cells in relation to SARS-CoV-2 and coronaviruses. Their antigens remain unidentified. Libraries were prepared by immunoSEQ multiplex PCR; TCRdb keeps only in-frame clonotypes and omits some of them. The sample has some 45,000 clones, approximately 80% seen once. The sample was naive CD4+ T cells from PBMCs, cultured in vitro. Subset here: naive CD4+ T cells isolated by negative enrichment. These receptors came from an adult with COVID-19.

V gene TRBV13 combines with J gene TRBJ2-1; maybe TRBD2 (5 bases). The CDR3 is 13 amino acids. V gave up 8 bases and J gave up 2 bases, with 10 bases separating them. Germline V gene sequence: CDR1 PRHDT, CDR2 FYEKMQ (reference sequence). Here the CDR3 reads CASGGGTYNEQFF. The CDR3 DNA reads as TGTGCCAGCGGAGGTGGGACCTACAATGAGCAGTTCTTC. Full variable domain (outside the CDR3, taken from reference TRBV13 and TRBJ2-1): AAGVIQSPRHLIKEKRETATLKCYPIPRHDTVYWYQQGPGQDPQFLISFYEKMQSDKGSIPDRFSAQQFSDYHSELNMSSLELGDSALYFCASGGGTYNEQFFGPGTRLTVL.

The V gene is TRBV4-1, the J gene TRBJ2-2; D gene unclear. The V gene's germline CDR1 is MGHRA and CDR2 YSYEKL. This CDR3 comprises 19 residues. Trimming removed 1 base from V and 2 bases from J, with 20 bases in between. CDR3 sequence reads: CASSQVNEILPNNTGELFF. CDR3 nucleotides: TGCGCCAGCAGCCAAGTTAACGAGATCTTACCGAACAACACCGGGGAGCTGTTTTTT.

This clone showed up just a few times. The CDR3 nucleotides read TGTGCCAGCAGTTACCTGGGGGCTAAGGAGCAGTACTTC. Translation gives CASSYLGAKEQYF. The chain has TRBV6-7 and TRBJ2-7; TRBD1 might be the D (6 bases). TRBV6-7 belongs to the ORF category, with a function that is uncertain. Trimming shortened V by 2 bases and J by 7 bases, and 12 bases separated the two germline ends. The CDR3 has 13 residues.

The chain links TRBV5-4 to TRBJ2-5; a weak D match, TRBD1 (5 bases). The CDR3 consists of 14 residues. CDR1 and CDR2 from the germline V gene are SGHNT and YYREEE (reference sequence). V lost 0 bases, J lost 2 bases, and 8 bases lay in between. CDR3 amino acids: CASSLESGQETQYF. The CDR3 coding sequence is TGTGCCAGCAGCTTGGAGTCAGGGCAAGAGACCCAGTACTTC.

The chain recombines TRBV27 with TRBJ2-1, with D perhaps given as TRBD1 or TRBD2 (5 bases each). Germline V gene data show CDR1 as MNHEY and CDR2 as SMNVEV (reference sequence). V lost 5 bases and J 6 bases, leaving 20 bases between the germline ends. The CDR3 is 16 amino acids. The CDR3 DNA is TGTGCCAGCAGTGGGGCGATAGCCGGGGTGAGCAATGAGCAGTTCTTC. It specifies CASSGAIAGVSNEQFF.

Regarding this clone: Mismatch with germline at one junction end may stem from a read error. The V call is TRBV7-7, the J call TRBJ2-5; D is perhaps TRBD2 (5 bases). Per the germline V gene, CDR1 is SSHAT and CDR2 is FNYEAQ (reference sequence). The CDR3 loop spans 13 amino acids. The CDR3 here is CASSLLSGETQYF. CDR3 DNA sequence: TGTGCTAGCAGCCTCCTTTCGGGGGAGACCCAGTACTTC.

The rearrangement uses TRBV9 and TRBJ2-3; 7 positions agree with TRBD1. With V trimmed by 0 bases and J by 4 bases, 2 bases remained unmatched. From germline, CDR1 is SGDLS and CDR2 YYNGEE. The CDR3 consists of 14 residues. The CDR3 nucleotides read TGTGCCAGCAGCGTAGGACAGGGCGCAGATACGCAGTATTTT. It specifies CASSVGQGADTQYF.

The genes are TRBV3-1 (or the pseudogene TRBV3-2) and TRBJ2-4, with D uncertain. CDR1 is LGHDT, CDR2 YNNKEL, per germline (reference sequence). This CDR3 has 17 residues. V gave up 7 bases and J gave up 0 bases, with 19 bases separating them. CDR3 nucleotides: TGTGCCAGCACTCCAACAACCGTTTTAGTAGCCAAAAACATTCAGTACTTC. Protein sequence: CASTPTTVLVAKNIQYF.

This chain uses TRBV6-5 with TRBJ2-3; 10 bases map to TRBD1. The trim removed 0 bases at V and 4 bases at J, leaving 4 bases unmatched. This CDR3 region has 16 residues. Germline-derived CDR1 and CDR2 are MNHEY and SVGAGI. CDR3 sequence reads: CASSYSGTGVSDTQYF. The CDR3 coding sequence is TGTGCCAGCAGTTACTCCGGGACAGGGGTGTCAGATACGCAGTATTTT.

The V call is TRBV2, the J call TRBJ2-7, with a tentative D call TRBD2 (6 bases). The germline gives CDR1 SNHLY, CDR2 FYNNEI. V was trimmed by 7 bases and J by 4 bases, leaving 11 bases between them. The CDR3 sequence is 12 residues long. The chain's CDR3 is CASTEEGYEQYF. The DNA of the CDR3 is TGTGCCAGCACCGAGGAGGGGTACGAGCAGTACTTC.

This chain connects TRBV9 to TRBJ2-3; a weak D match, TRBD1 (6 bases). From germline, CDR1 is SGDLS and CDR2 YYNGEE. This CDR3 contains 14 residues. V dropped 0 bases and J dropped 6 bases, with 11 bases sitting between them. Here the CDR3 DNA reads TGTGCCAGCAGCGTAGTATCAGGGGCGGATACGCAGTATTTT. Protein product: CASSVVSGADTQYF. The full variable domain, completed using reference TRBV9 and TRBJ2-3, is DSGVTQTPKHLITATGQRVTLRCSPRSGDLSVYWYQQSLDQGLQFLIQYYNGEERAKGNILERFSAQQFPDLHSELNLSSLELGDSALYFCASSVVSGADTQYFGPGTRLTVL.

The genes are TRBV2 and TRBJ2-7; 8 bases are shared with TRBD2. J lost 4 bases, V lost 7 bases, and 9 bases had no gene match. Germline CDR1 is SNHLY and CDR2 is FYNNEI. CDR3 size: 14 residues. DNA for the CDR3: TGTGCCAGCAACGACCTGGGGACTAGGTACGAGCAGTACTTC. As protein: CASNDLGTRYEQYF.

V gene TRBV7-2 combines with J gene TRBJ2-1, with D perhaps matching TRBD1 (6 bases). Germline values: CDR1 SGHTA, CDR2 FQGNSA. This CDR3 is built from 13 residues. Trimming removed 10 bases from V and 2 bases from J, with 12 bases in between. CDR3 protein: CAIRGRAYNEQFF. The CDR3, as DNA: TGTGCCATCAGGGGTAGGGCCTACAATGAGCAGTTCTTC.

The V and J genes are TRBV11-1 and TRBJ2-5; a possible D gene is TRBD1 (5 bases). V gave up 5 bases and J gave up 4 bases, with 5 bases separating them. Germline assignment: CDR1 SGHAT and CDR2 FQDESV (reference sequence). The CDR3 is 11 residues long. This chain's CDR3 is CASSQGETQYF. The CDR3 nucleotides read TGTGCCAGCAGCCAGGGAGAGACCCAGTACTTC.

This sequence joins TRBV6-5 and TRBJ2-4; D unclear. The V end lost 2 bases, the J end lost 8 bases, and 10 bases lay between the germline ends. Germline-derived CDR1 and CDR2 are MNHEY and SVGAGI. This CDR3 comprises 13 residues. CDR3 DNA: TGTGCCAGCAGTTACGACCCCCAGGACATTCAGTACTTC. Protein product: CASSYDPQDIQYF.

This clone was counted once. The rearrangement uses TRBV7-2 and TRBJ2-3, with 8 bases identical to TRBD2. The CDR3 length is 18 residues. The junction had 10 bases not matched to a gene; V was cut back by 1 base and J by 1 base. Germline assignment: CDR1 SGHTA and CDR2 FQGNSA. The CDR3 sequence: CASSLEGLAGLRTDTQYF. The CDR3 bases are TGTGCCAGCAGCTTAGAAGGATTAGCGGGGTTACGCACAGATACGCAGTATTTT.

The chain couples TRBV3-1 (or the pseudogene TRBV3-2) to TRBJ2-7; D is unresolved. CDR1 LGHDT and CDR2 YNNKEL come from the germline V gene (reference sequence). V was cut by 4 bases and J by 0 bases, with 4 bases left in between. There are 12 residues in the CDR3. CDR3 sequence reads: CASSRYSYEQYF. DNA of the CDR3: TGTGCCAGCAGCCGCTACTCCTACGAGCAGTACTTC.

V gene TRBV25-1 combines with J gene TRBJ2-3; no clear D. V was cut by 4 bases and J by 6 bases, with 11 bases left in between. Germline-derived CDR1 and CDR2 are MGHDK and SYGVNS. The CDR3 length is 13 residues. The CDR3 nucleotides are TGTGCCAGCAGTGCGGAGTTGAGGGATACGCAGTATTTT. Translation: CASSAELRDTQYF.

This chain connects TRBV6-5 to TRBJ2-5; 12 nucleotides match TRBD2. The CDR3 is 15 residues long. With 6 bases clipped from V and 3 bases from J, the junction kept 5 bases outside the gene matches. Germline V lookup: CDR1 MNHEY, CDR2 SVGAGI. CDR3 DNA sequence: TGTGCCAGCAGCTCACTAGCGGGAGGAAAAGAGACCCAGTACTTC. Its translation: CASSSLAGGKETQYF.

The chain combines TRBV27 with TRBJ2-1; a possible D gene is TRBD1 (6 bases). The CDR3 length is 13 residues. CDR1 is MNHEY, CDR2 SMNVEV, per germline (reference sequence). V lost 3 bases and J lost 12, with 15 bases in between. CDR3 in DNA: TGTGCCAGCAGTTTGCAGGGGAAATCGGGGCAGTTCTTC. Translation: CASSLQGKSGQFF.

This sequence joins TRBV28 and TRBJ1-3; TRBD1 matches at 8 bases. The germline gives CDR1 MDHEN, CDR2 SYDVKM. J was trimmed by 4 bases and V by 6 bases; bases with no gene match: 8. The CDR3 loop spans 15 amino acids. DNA for the CDR3: TGTGCCAGCAGGACGGACAGGGTGGGAGGAAACACCATATATTTT. Translating gives CASRTDRVGGNTIYF.

The V and J genes are TRBV3-1 (or the pseudogene TRBV3-2) and TRBJ2-1; D possibly corresponds to TRBD2 (5 bases). The CDR3 is 15 amino acids. The V gene lost 4 bases and the J gene lost 0 bases, with 10 bases spanning the gap. Germline V gives CDR1 LGHDT, CDR2 YNNKEL (reference sequence). The CDR3 spells CASSLTGSSYNEQFF. The CDR3 nucleotides are TGTGCCAGCAGCCTGACTGGGAGCTCCTACAATGAGCAGTTCTTC.

This rearrangement joins TRBV10-3 to TRBJ1-1; D remains ambiguous. This CDR3 comprises 14 residues. Trimming took 2 bases from V and 5 from J, leaving 12 bases between them. Germline V gives CDR1 ENHRY, CDR2 SYGVKD. CDR3 nucleotide sequence: TGTGCCATCAGTGAGGCAGTACAAAGAACTGAAGCTTTCTTT. Protein: CAISEAVQRTEAFF.

This chain connects TRBV7-2 to TRBJ2-7, with 9 bases lining up with TRBD1. This CDR3 is built from 16 residues. Germline V gene data show CDR1 as SGHTA and CDR2 as FQGNSA. Unmatched junction bases numbered 15, after V lost 6 bases and J lost 6 bases. The CDR3 region has the DNA TGTGCCAGCAGTTCCCGCACCGGGACAGGGAATTTCGAGCAGTACTTC. Protein product: CASSSRTGTGNFEQYF.

The rearrangement links TRBV7-9 to TRBJ2-7; D gene unclear. This CDR3 has 14 residues. The V end lost 1 base, the J end lost 0 bases, and 7 bases lay between the germline ends. CDR1 is SEHNR and CDR2 is FQNEAQ in the germline V gene (reference sequence). Here the CDR3 DNA reads TGTGCCAGCAGCTTAGACGGGTACTCCTACGAGCAGTACTTC. Its translation is CASSLDGYSYEQYF.

The gene calls are TRBV28 and TRBJ2-3, with TRBD2 identical over 15 bases. CDR1 is MDHEN and CDR2 is SYDVKM in the germline V gene. The CDR3 contains 16 residues. V shed 5 bases and J 5 bases; nucleotides not matched to a gene: 5. The CDR3 DNA follows: TGTGCCAGCAGTGGGACTAGCGGGAGGCATGAAGATACGCAGTATTTT. Translating it yields CASSGTSGRHEDTQYF.

The chain combines TRBV13 with TRBJ2-1; TRBD2 matches 8 bases. Germline V gene lookup returns CDR1 PRHDT and CDR2 FYEKMQ (reference sequence). This CDR3 is 22 amino acids long. Trimming took 0 bases from V and 4 from J; bases not matched to a gene: 23. The CDR3, as DNA: TGTGCCAGCAGCTTAGGCCAGCCCCAGAGCGGGAGAGCTCTCCGTAGATACAATGAGCAGTTCTTC. Its translation is CASSLGQPQSGRALRRYNEQFF. Drawing the rest from reference TRBV13 and TRBJ2-1, the complete variable domain is AAGVIQSPRHLIKEKRETATLKCYPIPRHDTVYWYQQGPGQDPQFLISFYEKMQSDKGSIPDRFSAQQFSDYHSELNMSSLELGDSALYFCASSLGQPQSGRALRRYNEQFFGPGTRLTVL.

V is TRBV28 and J is TRBJ1-2; the D is unclear. CDR3 size: 12 residues. V dropped 3 bases and J dropped 4 bases, with 6 bases sitting between them. CDR1 and CDR2 (germline): MDHEN, SYDVKM. This CDR3 reads CASSLTRYGYTF. CDR3 DNA sequence: TGTGCCAGCAGTTTGACACGCTATGGCTACACCTTC.

The chain couples TRBV19 to TRBJ2-2; a weak D match, TRBD1 (6 bases). The germline V gene encodes CDR1 LNHDA and CDR2 SQIVND (reference sequence). V lost 3 bases and J 0 bases, leaving 11 bases between the germline ends. The CDR3 contains 16 residues. The CDR3 bases are TGTGCCAGTAGTATTCCCGGACAGCCGAACACCGGGGAGCTGTTTTTT. Translating gives CASSIPGQPNTGELFF.

This rearrangement joins TRBV27 to TRBJ1-5; TRBD1 agrees at 9 bases. This CDR3 has 15 residues. V was clipped by 8 bases and J by 6 bases; unmatched bases: 11. Germline V gene sequence: CDR1 MNHEY, CDR2 SMNVEV (reference sequence). The CDR3 coding sequence is TGTGCCAGCCCGTTACAGGGGGCACTTGGTCAGCCCCAGCATTTT. Translating it yields CASPLQGALGQPQHF.